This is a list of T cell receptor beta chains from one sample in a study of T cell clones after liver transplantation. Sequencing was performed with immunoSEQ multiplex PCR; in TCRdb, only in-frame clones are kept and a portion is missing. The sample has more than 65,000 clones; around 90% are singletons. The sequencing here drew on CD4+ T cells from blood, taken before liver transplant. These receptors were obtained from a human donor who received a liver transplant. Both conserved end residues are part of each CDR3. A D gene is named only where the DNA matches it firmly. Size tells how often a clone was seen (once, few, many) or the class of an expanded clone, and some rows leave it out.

CASSPRGGGYTF	TGTGCCAGTAGTCCGCGGGGAGGCGGCTACACCTTC	.	TRBV19	TRBJ1-2	.
CASSRQGYEQYF	TGTGCCAGCAGCCGACAGGGATACGAGCAGTACTTC	once	TRBV11-2	TRBJ2-7	TRBD1
CASSQKLGENNEQFF	TGTGCCAGCAGCCAAAAGCTGGGGGAGAACAATGAGCAGTTCTTC	.	TRBV7-2	TRBJ2-1	.
CASSLRTSADTQYF	TGTGCCAGCAGCTTAAGGACTAGCGCAGATACGCAGTATTTT	.	TRBV7-9	TRBJ2-3	TRBD2
CASSIGFRSTANTGELFF	TGTGCCAGTAGTATAGGATTTAGGTCAACAGCGAACACCGGGGAGCTGTTTTTT	.	TRBV19	TRBJ2-2	.
CASNFPGTGRDTEAFF	TGTGCCAGCAACTTCCCCGGGACAGGGAGGGACACTGAAGCTTTCTTT	.	TRBV28	TRBJ1-1	TRBD1
CASSPSEQGFSYEQYF	TGCGCCAGCAGCCCCTCCGAGCAGGGATTCTCCTACGAGCAGTACTTC	.	TRBV4-3	TRBJ2-7	.
CASSLAGGPTDTQYF	TGTGCCAGCAGCTTAGCGGGCGGACCCACAGATACGCAGTATTTT	.	TRBV7-2	TRBJ2-3	.
CASSSSADSYEQYF	TGTGCCAGCAGCTCCTCGGCGGATTCCTACGAGCAGTACTTC	.	TRBV7-3	TRBJ2-7	.
CASSPGSDQPQHF	TGTGCCAGCTCCCCCGGTTCCGATCAGCCCCAGCATTTT	.	TRBV18	TRBJ1-5	.
CASSLRGTSNQPQHF	TGTGCCAGCAGCCTACGGGGGACTAGCAATCAGCCCCAGCATTTT	.	TRBV7-2	TRBJ1-5	.
CASSWDTGEQFF	TGTGCCAGCAGTTGGGATACCGGTGAGCAGTTCTTC	.	TRBV2	TRBJ2-1	.
CASSHFGQGRATNEKLFF	TGTGCCAGCAGCCACTTCGGGCAGGGGCGTGCAACTAATGAAAAACTGTTTTTT	.	TRBV7-9	TRBJ1-4	.
CASSLGTSGSADTQYF	TGTGCCAGCAGCTTGGGGACTAGCGGGAGCGCAGATACGCAGTATTTT	few	TRBV7-9	TRBJ2-3	TRBD2
CASSPPGGSDTEAFF	TGTGCCAGCTCACCACCCGGGGGTTCGGACACTGAAGCTTTCTTT	few	TRBV18	TRBJ1-1	.
CASRGWDEQFF	TGCGCCAGCAGGGGATGGGATGAGCAGTTCTTC	.	TRBV5-1	TRBJ2-1	.
CASSVALNEDTQYF	TGTGCCAGCAGCGTAGCCCTGAACGAGGATACGCAGTATTTT	.	TRBV9	TRBJ2-3	.
CASSQEEGNQPQHF	TGCGCCAGCAGCCAAGAAGAAGGGAATCAGCCCCAGCATTTT	.	TRBV4-1	TRBJ1-5	.
CASSFSGGGDIQYF	TGTGCCAGCAGCTTTAGCGGGGGTGGAGACATTCAGTACTTC	.	TRBV5-6	TRBJ2-4	TRBD2
CAGGQEDQPQHF	TGTGCGGGCGGGCAGGAGGATCAGCCCCAGCATTTT	.	TRBV30	TRBJ1-5	.
CAWKQAETGELLF	TGTGCCTGGAAACAGGCTGAGACCGGGGAGCTGCTTTTT	.	TRBV30	TRBJ2-2	.
CASSLVRQGQETQYF	TGTGCCAGCAGCTTAGTCAGACAGGGGCAAGAGACCCAGTACTTC	.	TRBV11-3	TRBJ2-5	TRBD1
CASSFSSGTAGSGELFF	TGTGCCAGCAGCTTTTCGAGCGGGACAGCAGGATCCGGGGAGCTGTTTTTT	.	TRBV5-4	TRBJ2-2	.
CASSLQGNTEAFF	TGTGCCAGCAGCCTCCAGGGGAACACTGAAGCTTTCTTT	.	TRBV14	TRBJ1-1	.
CASIKTSGSGELFF	TGTGCCAGTATCAAGACGAGCGGGTCTGGGGAGCTGTTTTTT	.	TRBV19	TRBJ2-2	.
CASGLEGGTEAFF	TGTGCTAGTGGTTTGGAGGGGGGGACTGAAGCTTTCTTT	.	TRBV12-5	TRBJ1-1	.
CASSIMGQITGQPQHF	TGTGCCAGTAGTATCATGGGTCAAATCACAGGTCAGCCCCAGCATTTT	.	TRBV19	TRBJ1-5	.
CASRRTGGFKEGYTF	TGTGCCAGCAGACGGACAGGGGGGTTCAAAGAAGGCTACACCTTC	.	TRBV28	TRBJ1-2	TRBD1
CASTRGGLAGPEQYF	TGTGCCAGCACCCGTGGGGGACTAGCGGGACCCGAGCAGTACTTC	.	TRBV5-4	TRBJ2-7	TRBD2
CASRLDRGWGKLFF	TGTGCCAGCAGACTCGACAGGGGCTGGGGAAAACTGTTTTTT	.	TRBV28	TRBJ1-4	TRBD1
CASSLLPAQGNEQFF	TGTGCCAGCAGCTTGTTACCGGCCCAGGGGAATGAGCAGTTCTTC	.	TRBV7-9	TRBJ2-1	.
CASSPQTGWNTEAFF	TGTGCCAGCAGCCCTCAGACAGGTTGGAACACTGAAGCTTTCTTT	.	TRBV7-6	TRBJ1-1	.
CASSAYRGSSGEIQYF	TGTGCCAGCAGCGCTTATCGAGGTAGTAGCGGGGAAATTCAGTACTTC	.	TRBV2	TRBJ2-4	TRBD2
CASSLGQGLMSPSYNEQFF	TGCGCCAGCAGCCTGGGACAGGGTTTAATGTCACCCTCCTACAATGAGCAGTTCTTC	.	TRBV5-1	TRBJ2-1	TRBD1
CASSEKTGGPSNYGYTF	TGTGCCAGCAGTGAAAAAACAGGGGGCCCCTCTAACTATGGCTACACCTTC	.	TRBV6-1	TRBJ1-2	TRBD1
CAWSGSLAGGGEQFF	TGTGCCTGGAGCGGTAGTCTAGCGGGGGGTGGTGAGCAGTTCTTC	.	TRBV30	TRBJ2-1	TRBD2
CASSFGGGTGELFF	TGTGCCAGCAGCTTTGGTGGGGGCACCGGGGAGCTGTTTTTT	.	TRBV5-6	TRBJ2-2	.
CASSPPGVLYNEQFF	TGTGCCAGCAGCCCCCCCGGCGTGCTCTACAATGAGCAGTTCTTC	.	TRBV7-3	TRBJ2-1	.
CASSSTGFEQFF	TGTGCCAGCAGCTCGACGGGATTTGAGCAGTTCTTC	few	TRBV7-8	TRBJ2-1	.
CASSSDPGQGAYTF	TGTGCCAGCAGCTCCGATCCGGGACAGGGAGCCTACACCTTC	.	TRBV7-2	TRBJ1-2	TRBD1
CASSRGGGNTGELFF	TGTGCCAGCAGCCGCGGCGGGGGGAACACCGGGGAGCTGTTTTTT	.	TRBV5-4	TRBJ2-2	TRBD2